The clone carrying this TCR beta chain turned up a few times. The target antigen is unknown. This record belongs to a study of cytomegalovirus exposure and HLA in healthy donors. The study, taken as a whole, reports: Relative to equally common others, HLA-associated TCR beta chains showed greater clonal expansion in a later analysis. As a later analysis revealed, the rate of TCR association differed by HLA locus, with DRB1 most and HLA-C fewest. A later analysis associated 16,000 or so TCR beta sequences with HLA alleles at a 0.05 false discovery rate.

There are 16 residues in the CDR3. In germline, CDR1 is SGHTA, CDR2 FQGNSA. V lost 1 base and J 6 bases, leaving 16 bases between the germline ends. In the PCR, 60 Vbeta and 13 Jbeta primers were used. Measured with immunoSEQ multiplex PCR; TCRdb has only the in-frame clones, and not every one. This table holds approximately 92,000 clones, just over 70% found once. This chain connects TRBV7-2 to TRBJ2-1, with D tentatively TRBD2 (7 bases). This clonotype originated in a man in his sixties in good health and CMV-seronegative. Sequencing was done on a sample of PBMCs. The CDR3 loop reads CASSLVFGGAFNEQFF. The CDR3, as DNA: TGTGCCAGCAGCTTAGTTTTTGGGGGGGCCTTCAATGAGCAGTTCTTC.